The 22 T cell receptor beta chains below were found in one sample sequenced in a study of T cell changes during pregnancy in multiple sclerosis. Profiling relied on immunoSEQ multiplex PCR, and the TCRdb table lists in-frame clones only, not all of them. The data hold 40,000 to 55,000 clones, with more than 80% observed a single time. Sequencing was performed on CD4+ T cells from peripheral blood mononuclear cells, taken before pregnancy. These receptors were obtained from a female donor with multiple sclerosis, enrolled in a pregnancy study.

V is TRBV30 and J is TRBJ1-1, with D tentatively TRBD1 (5 bases). From germline, CDR1 is GTSNPN and CDR2 SVGIG (reference sequence). The CDR3 runs 12 residues. V was clipped by 5 bases and J by 1 base, with 8 bases between them. The CDR3 DNA follows: TGTGCCTGGGGGAGGGGGAACACTGAAGCTTTCTTT. Its translation: CAWGRGNTEAFF.

The chain couples TRBV6-5 to TRBJ2-1; D is perhaps TRBD2 (5 bases). Between the trimmed V and J ends, which lost 6 bases and 2 bases, there was a span of 14 bases. Germline CDR1 reads MNHEY; CDR2 reads SVGAGI. This CDR3 has 15 amino acids. CDR3 nucleotide sequence: TGTGCCAGCAGCGCCACGAGCGGCCCCTACAATGAGCAGTTCTTC. Residues: CASSATSGPYNEQFF.

CDR3 sequence (DNA): TGTGCCAGCAGCTTCGTAAGGGGGGGAGCCCCGAACGAGCAGTACTTC. Translation gives CASSFVRGGAPNEQYF. The V and J genes are TRBV11-2 and TRBJ2-7; D may be TRBD2 (7 bases). V dropped 3 bases and J dropped 5 bases, with 20 bases sitting between them. The CDR3 has 16 amino acids. Per germline, CDR1 SGHAT and CDR2 FQNNGV.

The chain couples TRBV7-8 to TRBJ2-1; 14 nucleotides align to TRBD2. The germline V gene encodes CDR1 SGHVS and CDR2 FQNEAQ. This CDR3 comprises 17 residues. V was clipped by 0 bases and J by 9 bases; unmatched bases: 7. The CDR3 here is CASSLAPTSGRAGEQFF. For the CDR3, the DNA is TGTGCCAGCAGCTTAGCCCCGACTAGCGGGAGGGCCGGTGAGCAGTTCTTC.

The chain couples TRBV7-2 to TRBJ2-5; 9 nucleotides match TRBD2. The length of the CDR3 is 16 residues. CDR1 and CDR2 (germline): SGHTA, FQGNSA. With 1 base clipped from V and 3 bases from J, the junction kept 6 bases outside the gene matches. CDR3 region: CASSLVSGGLKETQYF. The CDR3 bases are TGTGCCAGCAGCTTAGTTAGCGGGGGCCTCAAAGAGACCCAGTACTTC.

J is TRBJ2-5 and V is TRBV9; 7 bases are shared with TRBD2. This CDR3 contains 16 residues. The V and J ends lost 4 bases and 1 base, in that order; junction bases with no gene match: 10. Germline loops: CDR1 SGDLS, CDR2 YYNGEE. CDR3 amino acids: CASSPRLANLQETQYF. In nucleotides, the CDR3 is TGTGCCAGCAGCCCTAGACTAGCAAACCTCCAAGAGACCCAGTACTTC.

This clone has more than one count but fewer than ten. The rearrangement joins TRBV7-9 to TRBJ2-3; the D gene is possibly TRBD2 (6 bases). Germline V gives CDR1 SEHNR, CDR2 FQNEAQ (reference sequence). The CDR3 length is 17 residues. With 1 base removed from V and 2 bases from J, the gap between germline ends came to 16 bases. The CDR3 bases are TGTGCCAGCAGCTTAGGGGTCAGTAGCGGAGCCACAGATACGCAGTATTTT. Translation: CASSLGVSSGATDTQYF. The variable domain in full, with the rest retrieved from reference TRBV7-9 and TRBJ2-3, is DTGVSQNPRHKITKRGQNVTFRCDPISEHNRLYWYRQTLGQGPEFLTYFQNEAQLEKSRLLSDRFSAERPKGSFSTLEIQRTEQGDSAMYLCASSLGVSSGATDTQYFGPGTRLTVL.

The chain couples TRBV5-4 to TRBJ2-1, with 9 bases aligning to TRBD2. Germline-derived CDR1 and CDR2 are SGHNT and YYREEE (reference sequence). The ends lost 0 bases at V and 8 bases at J; junction bases unmatched: 6. CDR3 length equals 15 residues. The CDR3 here is CASSLGLAGYDEQFF. In DNA, the CDR3 is TGTGCCAGCAGCTTGGGTCTAGCGGGATACGATGAGCAGTTCTTC.

The chain uses TRBV29-1 and TRBJ2-7; 10 bases match TRBD2. Germline assignment: CDR1 SQVTM and CDR2 ANQGSEA. After removal of 5 bases from V and 4 bases from J, the junction contained 5 bases not matched to a gene. This CDR3 contains 13 residues. This CDR3 is CSVSSGRLYEQYF. For the CDR3, the DNA is TGCAGCGTTTCTAGCGGGAGACTGTACGAGCAGTACTTC.

V usage is TRBV6-6 and J usage is TRBJ1-5, with TRBD1 matching over 7 bases. Germline V gives CDR1 MNHNY, CDR2 SVGAGI (reference sequence). The length of the CDR3 is 13 residues. With 6 bases clipped from V and 6 bases from J, the junction kept 5 bases outside the gene matches. The CDR3 here is CASRRGLGQPQHF. CDR3 sequence (DNA): TGTGCCAGCAGAAGGGGGCTTGGTCAGCCCCAGCATTTT.

The rearrangement links TRBV7-9 to TRBJ1-1; weak D call: TRBD1 (6 bases). V was clipped by 5 bases and J by 2 bases, with 24 bases between them. The germline V gene encodes CDR1 SEHNR and CDR2 FQNEAQ (reference sequence). This CDR3 has 18 residues. The CDR3 sequence is CASSRGGQIPPVNTEAFF. In nucleotides, the CDR3 is TGTGCCAGCAGCCGCGGCGGACAGATTCCCCCGGTAAACACTGAAGCTTTCTTT.

The rearrangement uses TRBV7-2 and TRBJ2-5, with D possibly TRBD1 on 6 matching bases. Germline V CDR1 and CDR2: SGHTA, FQGNSA. The CDR3 covers 11 residues. V was cut by 7 bases and J by 6 bases, with 9 bases left in between. CDR3: CASNDRQTQYF. In nucleotides, the CDR3 is TGTGCCAGCAACGACAGGCAGACCCAGTACTTC.

V is TRBV2 and J is TRBJ1-2; weak D call: TRBD1 (5 bases). Trimming left V 4 bases short and J 8 bases short, with 14 bases between. Germline V lookup: CDR1 SNHLY, CDR2 FYNNEI. The CDR3 is 13 amino acids. The DNA of the CDR3 is TGTGCCAGCAGTGTCAAGCAGGGCCAGGGCTACACCTTC. Protein product: CASSVKQGQGYTF.

The chain combines TRBV29-1 with TRBJ1-1; D gene uncertain. The CDR3 is 11 residues long. Per the germline V gene, CDR1 is SQVTM and CDR2 is ANQGSEA. Trimming stripped 4 bases from V and 10 bases from J, with 13 bases between. CDR3 in amino acids: CSVGASPGAFF. The DNA for the CDR3 is TGCAGCGTTGGGGCCAGCCCCGGAGCTTTCTTT.

This clone came up once. The CDR3 region has the DNA TGTGCCAGCAGCTTAAATCAGGTGTACGAGCAGTACTTC. This translates into CASSLNQVYEQYF. The chain links TRBV13 to TRBJ2-7; no clear D. The CDR3 is made up of 13 amino acids. Trimming removed 2 bases at V and 4 bases at J, with 9 bases between. CDR1 PRHDT and CDR2 FYEKMQ come from the germline V gene (reference sequence).

The chain is built from TRBV6-1 and TRBJ1-5; D may be TRBD1 (6 bases). Germline V gives CDR1 MNHNS, CDR2 SASEGT. This CDR3 region has 14 residues. V gave up 8 bases and J gave up 6 bases, with 17 bases separating them. The CDR3 DNA sequence: TGTGCCAGCGAAATCAGGGGCGGGGGTCAGCCCCAGCATTTT. This translates into CASEIRGGGQPQHF.

V gene TRBV21-1 combines with J gene TRBJ2-7; no check of the table's D call, TRBD1, against the DNA was made. TRBV21-1 is recorded as a pseudogene. This CDR3 contains 20 residues. The CDR3 is CASSKVGEKAPRQGDNEQYF. CDR3 coding DNA: TGTGCCAGCAGCAAAGTTGGGGAAAAGGCCCCCAGACAGGGGGACAACGAGCAGTACTTC.

This chain joins TRBV10-3 and TRBJ2-5; tentatively, D is TRBD1 (5 bases). Germline V gene lookup returns CDR1 ENHRY and CDR2 SYGVKD. The V and J ends lost 0 bases and 4 bases respectively, with 12 bases between them. This CDR3 has 15 amino acids. The CDR3 coding sequence is TGTGCCATCAGTGAGTCGGGCAGGGTGGGAGAGACCCAGTACTTC. Amino acids: CAISESGRVGETQYF.

This clone came up once. The V gene is TRBV7-3, the J gene TRBJ2-2; 12 bases map to TRBD2. CDR1 is SGHTA and CDR2 is FQGTGA in the germline V gene. Trimming at V came to 5 bases and at J to 3 bases, leaving 10 bases not matched to a gene. The CDR3 is 18 residues long. The CDR3 spells CASSRQAGLAGYTGELFF. The CDR3 bases are TGTGCCAGCAGCCGTCAGGCAGGACTAGCGGGATACACCGGGGAGCTGTTTTTT.

The CDR3: CASSQRSGGQETQYF. The CDR3 region has the DNA TGTGCCAGCAGCCAAAGGTCCGGGGGCCAAGAGACCCAGTACTTC. This chain connects TRBV27 to TRBJ2-5; maybe TRBD2 (6 bases). CDR1 is MNHEY, CDR2 SMNVEV, per germline (reference sequence). V dropped 6 bases and J dropped 1 base, with 15 bases sitting between them. This CDR3 contains 15 residues.

The CDR3 loop is CASGTGTGGEAFF. The CDR3 DNA reads as TGTGCTAGTGGGACCGGGACAGGGGGTGAAGCTTTCTTT. V gene TRBV12-5 combines with J gene TRBJ1-1; 11 bases map to TRBD1. V lost 6 bases, J lost 7 bases, and 4 bases stayed unmatched. Looked up from germline, CDR1 is LGHNT and CDR2 is FRNRAP. The CDR3 is made up of 13 amino acids.

The V and J genes are TRBV18 and TRBJ1-2, with TRBD1 as a possible D gene (6 bases). From germline, CDR1 is KGHSH and CDR2 LQKENI. Trimming left V 3 bases short and J 4 bases short, with 15 bases between. The CDR3 has 15 residues. The CDR3 here is CASSPTGGRVYGYTF. CDR3 coding DNA: TGTGCCAGCTCACCTACGGGGGGCAGGGTCTATGGCTACACCTTC. Full variable domain (remainder filled in from reference TRBV18 and TRBJ1-2): NAGVMQNPRHLVRRRGQEARLRCSPMKGHSHVYWYRQLPEEGLKFMVYLQKENIIDESGMPKERFSAEFPKEGPSILRIQQVVRGDSAAYFCASSPTGGRVYGYTFGSGTRLTVV.